A selection of T cell receptor beta chains follows, all from one sample in a study of OX40 agonist ivuxolimab in advanced cancers. The table came from immunoSEQ multiplex PCR; TCRdb's copy has only in-frame clones and leaves some out. Among 50,000 to 60,000 clones listed, about 91% were seen once. Sample: CD4+ or CD8+ T cells sorted from blood, taken in a trial of the OX40 agonist ivuxolimab. These receptors came from an adult with an advanced solid tumor such as melanoma, head and neck, liver or kidney cancer. Each CDR3 is given with its conserved first and last residue. The D gene is left open where the match is weak. Part of the rows lack a size; the others show once, few, many or a class for expanded clones.

CDR3	DNA	V	J	D	size
CASSIGSSGRFGQFF	TGTGCCAGTAGTATAGGGTCTAGCGGGAGATTTGGCCAGTTCTTC	TRBV19	TRBJ2-1	TRBD2	NA
CASSQPGTSGHYNEQFF	TGTGCCAGCAGCCAGCCCGGGACTAGCGGACACTACAATGAGCAGTTCTTC	TRBV4-2	TRBJ2-1	TRBD2	NA
CASSQAGYSIDTQYF	TGCGCCAGCAGCCAAGCGGGGTACAGTATAGATACGCAGTATTTT	TRBV4-1	TRBJ2-3	NA	NA
CSVKDRDSYEQYF	TGCAGCGTCAAGGACAGGGACTCCTACGAGCAGTACTTC	TRBV29-1	TRBJ2-7	TRBD1	NA
CASSATSGPRSYNEQFF	TGTGCCAGCAGCGCCACTAGCGGCCCTCGCTCCTACAATGAGCAGTTCTTC	TRBV7-9	TRBJ2-1	TRBD2	NA
CASSTNFAGQFQDTQYF	TGTGCCAGCAGCACAAACTTCGCGGGACAGTTTCAAGATACGCAGTATTTT	TRBV11-2	TRBJ2-3	NA	NA
CATSREGTSYEQYF	TGTGCCACCAGCAGAGAAGGAACCTCCTACGAGCAGTACTTC	TRBV15	TRBJ2-7	NA	NA
CASSLSSNNNEQFF	TGTGCCAGCAGTTTATCAAGCAACAACAATGAGCAGTTCTTC	TRBV27	TRBJ2-1	NA	NA
CASSLARGRHEQYF	TGTGCCAGCAGCTTAGCTAGGGGGCGCCACGAGCAGTACTTC	TRBV11-2	TRBJ2-7	TRBD1	NA
CASSAPGTGELFF	TGCGCCAGCAGCGCCCCGGGCACTGGGGAGCTGTTTTTT	TRBV5-1	TRBJ2-2	NA	NA
CASSGLPAYEQYF	TGTGCCAGCAGTGGACTGCCGGCCTACGAGCAGTACTTC	TRBV6-1	TRBJ2-7	NA	NA
CASSDPFEVNEQFF	TGTGCCAGCAGTGACCCTTTTGAGGTCAATGAGCAGTTCTTC	TRBV6-1	TRBJ2-1	NA	NA
CASSAPASGSAYNEQFF	TGTGCCAGCAGCGCGCCTGCTAGCGGGAGTGCCTACAATGAGCAGTTCTTC	TRBV11-2	TRBJ2-1	TRBD2	once
CASSIGLRGFNQPQHF	TGTGCCAGTAGTATAGGGCTTCGGGGCTTCAATCAGCCCCAGCATTTT	TRBV19	TRBJ1-5	NA	NA
CASSTGLAFEQYF	TGTGCCAGTAGTACCGGACTAGCCTTCGAGCAGTACTTC	TRBV19	TRBJ2-7	TRBD2	NA
CSVAGTSGRARSYEQYF	TGCAGCGTTGCGGGGACTAGCGGGAGGGCCCGCTCCTACGAGCAGTACTTC	TRBV29-1	TRBJ2-7	TRBD2	NA
CASSQDGLGSGDYEQYF	TGTGCCAGCAGCCAAGATGGGTTGGGTAGCGGCGACTACGAGCAGTACTTC	TRBV4-2	TRBJ2-7	NA	NA
CAWSGLGPGELFF	TGTGCCTGGAGTGGGCTGGGCCCCGGGGAGCTGTTTTTT	TRBV30	TRBJ2-2	NA	NA
CASSFAGTRVGSRAGELFF	TGTGCCAGCAGCTTTGCCGGCACGCGAGTAGGGAGTCGGGCCGGGGAGCTGTTTTTT	TRBV12-1	TRBJ2-2	NA	NA
CASSPGELMYEQYF	TGTGCCAGCAGCCCAGGGGAATTAATGTACGAGCAGTACTTC	TRBV6-5	TRBJ2-7	NA	NA
CASSPGTMDIQYF	TGTGCCAGCAGTCCCGGGACAATGGACATTCAGTACTTC	TRBV28	TRBJ2-4	NA	once
CASSVYRGAYEQFF	TGTGCCAGCAGTGTGTATCGGGGTGCGTATGAGCAGTTCTTC	TRBV2	TRBJ2-1	NA	NA
CAWSVLQRLTGDTQYF	TGTGCCTGGAGTGTACTCCAGCGTCTCACAGGGGATACGCAGTATTTT	TRBV30	TRBJ2-3	NA	once
CASSLVGAAYEQYF	TGTGCCAGCAGTTTAGTGGGGGCTGCCTACGAGCAGTACTTC	TRBV27	TRBJ2-7	NA	NA
CASSLDRGHDEQYF	TGCGCCAGCAGCCTAGACAGGGGGCACGACGAGCAGTACTTC	TRBV5-1	TRBJ2-7	TRBD1	few
CASSQALLAGVGYEQYF	TGCGCCAGCAGCCAAGCTTTACTAGCGGGAGTAGGCTACGAGCAGTACTTC	TRBV4-3	TRBJ2-7	TRBD2	NA
CASSLIRGGTEAFF	TGTGCCAGCAGTTTAATCAGGGGTGGTACTGAAGCTTTCTTT	TRBV28	TRBJ1-1	NA	NA
CASSLDGTSETPNTGELFF	TGTGCCAGCAGCTTAGATGGGACTAGCGAAACCCCGAACACCGGGGAGCTGTTTTTT	TRBV7-6	TRBJ2-2	TRBD2	NA
CASSWDTRIVTDTQYF	TGTGCCAGCAGCTGGGACACCCGGATAGTGACAGATACGCAGTATTTT	TRBV2	TRBJ2-3	NA	NA
CASSGAGEEQYF	TGTGCCAGCAGCGGAGCGGGAGAGGAGCAGTACTTC	TRBV11-1	TRBJ2-7	TRBD2	NA
CASSLDQGEQYF	TGTGCCAGCAGCTTAGATCAGGGCGAGCAGTACTTC	TRBV11-2	TRBJ2-7	NA	NA